These 22 T cell receptor beta chains share one sample of origin, sequenced in a study of cytomegalovirus exposure and HLA in healthy donors (dated by TCRdb to about 2017). Library generation was performed with the immunoSEQ multiplex PCR assay. TCRdb limited this immuneACCESS table to in-frame rearrangements with V and J called. A share of clones is missing; checked studies link under half to unresolved V genes, and the rest is unexplained. This sample gives some 250,000 clones in total; approximately 86% of them show up just once. Around 1.2% of the sample is held by the ten biggest clonotypes. Sequencing used PBMCs. The receptors shown here come from a woman aged 30 to 39 in good health and CMV-seropositive.

Only one count was recorded for this clone. This rearrangement joins TRBV14 to TRBJ2-7, with 8 nucleotides matching TRBD2. J gave up 0 bases and V 4 bases, and 11 bases lay outside the gene matches. Germline V CDR1 and CDR2: SGHDN, FVKESK. There are 17 residues in the CDR3. The CDR3 nucleotides read TGTGCCAGCAGCCCCCTTATCGGGAGGGCAAGCTCCTACGAGCAGTACTTC. Translation gives CASSPLIGRASSYEQYF.

V usage is TRBV6-1 and J usage is TRBJ2-5, with D maybe TRBD1 (5 bases). Germline CDR1 MNHNS, CDR2 SASEGT. The CDR3 sequence is 13 residues long. Between the trimmed V and J ends, which lost 7 bases and 1 base, there was a span of 10 bases. The CDR3 DNA reads TGTGCCAGCACGGGCAGGGCCCAAGAGACCCAGTACTTC. The encoded protein is CASTGRAQETQYF.

The chain recombines TRBV6-5 with TRBJ2-7; 12 positions agree with TRBD2. This CDR3 has 14 amino acids. Unmatched junction bases numbered 3, after V lost 7 bases and J lost 2 bases. CDR1 is MNHEY, CDR2 SVGAGI, per germline. CDR3 nucleotides: TGTGCCAGCACCCGGACTAGCGGGACCTACGAGCAGTACTTC. Its protein is CASTRTSGTYEQYF.

CDR3 in amino acids: CASSWTGNNEQFF. The CDR3 nucleotides read TGCGCCAGCAGCTGGACAGGGAACAATGAGCAGTTCTTC. The chain has TRBV5-1 and TRBJ2-1; TRBD1 matches at 8 bases. The junction had 1 base not matched to a gene; V was cut back by 3 bases and J by 5 bases. Looked up from germline, CDR1 is SGHRS and CDR2 is YFSETQ. CDR3 length: 13 residues.

This clone came up once. V and J are TRBV7-6 and TRBJ2-2; TRBD1 matches at 7 bases. The CDR3 totals 17 residues. CDR1 and CDR2 from the germline V gene are SGHVS and FNYEAQ. J gave up 3 bases and V 4 bases, and 11 bases lay outside the gene matches. The CDR3 nucleotides read TGTGCCAGCAGCTCCCAGAACCCGGGACAGCACACCGGGGAGCTGTTTTTT. It encodes CASSSQNPGQHTGELFF.

The rearrangement joins TRBV5-1 to TRBJ1-4, with TRBD1 matching over 8 bases. This CDR3 has 15 residues. V lost 1 base and J lost 6; bases outside the gene matches: 5. Per the germline V gene, CDR1 is SGHRS and CDR2 is YFSETQ. Written as DNA, the CDR3 is TGCGCCAGCAGCTTGACCGGGACAGGCGATGAAAAACTGTTTTTT. Translated, it gives CASSLTGTGDEKLFF.

This chain uses TRBV27 with TRBJ2-7; the match to TRBD2 covers 9 bases. The CDR3 sequence is 18 residues long. Germline CDR1 and CDR2: MNHEY and SMNVEV (reference sequence). V trimming: 5 bases; J trimming: 3 bases; junction bases outside the gene matches: 17. CDR3 sequence: CASSQTLGGLAKIYEQYF. CDR3 nucleotides: TGTGCCAGCAGTCAAACATTGGGGGGACTAGCTAAGATCTACGAGCAGTACTTC.

The genes are TRBV5-5 and TRBJ1-1; TRBD1 is a possible D gene (6 bases). The CDR3 extends over 15 amino acids. V was trimmed by 2 bases and J by 2 bases, leaving 13 bases between them. The germline V gene has CDR1 SGHKS and CDR2 YYEKEE (reference sequence). The CDR3 DNA sequence: TGTGCCAGCAGCTTCCGACAGGCAAGCAACACTGAAGCTTTCTTT. Its translation is CASSFRQASNTEAFF.

This chain uses TRBV5-1 with TRBJ1-1; D remains ambiguous. This CDR3 has 12 amino acids. Trimming removed 2 bases at V and 7 bases at J, with 9 bases between. Germline V lookup: CDR1 SGHRS, CDR2 YFSETQ. The CDR3 DNA is TGCGCCAGCAGCTTTCTTGGCCGTGAAGCTTTCTTT. Its protein product is CASSFLGREAFF.

The chain recombines TRBV7-9 with TRBJ1-5; D not resolved. CDR3 size: 13 residues. Deletions cut 5 bases from V and 2 bases from J, with 7 bases between. Looked up from germline, CDR1 is SEHNR and CDR2 is FQNEAQ (reference sequence). The CDR3 DNA is TGTGCCAGCAGCCCGGTGGGCAATCAGCCCCAGCATTTT. Encoded protein: CASSPVGNQPQHF.

CDR3 sequence: CSVVGQGIREQYF. For the CDR3, the DNA is TGCAGCGTTGTAGGACAGGGAATACGCGAGCAGTACTTC. This rearrangement joins TRBV29-1 to TRBJ2-7; TRBD1 agrees at 8 bases. This CDR3 comprises 13 residues. CDR1 SQVTM and CDR2 ANQGSEA come from the germline V gene. The V gene end was trimmed by 4 bases and the J gene end by 6 bases; junction bases not matched to a gene: 8.

This clone was recorded once. The V gene is TRBV4-1, the J gene TRBJ2-1, with D possibly being TRBD1 (5 bases). The V gene lost 3 bases and the J gene lost 2 bases, with 8 bases spanning the gap. Germline V gene data show CDR1 as MGHRA and CDR2 as YSYEKL. CDR3 length: 14 residues. Here the CDR3 reads CASSHQTAYNEQFF. DNA for the CDR3: TGCGCCAGCAGCCACCAGACAGCCTACAATGAGCAGTTCTTC.

This sequence joins TRBV5-1 and TRBJ1-1; the D is unclear. The CDR3 consists of 12 residues. Per the germline V gene, CDR1 is SGHRS and CDR2 is YFSETQ. V was pared by 2 bases and J by 1 base, with 3 bases between. CDR3 nucleotides: TGCGCCAGCAGCTTAGCGAACACTGAAGCTTTCTTT. Its translation: CASSLANTEAFF.

This sequence joins TRBV6-5 and TRBJ1-2, with 10 positions matching TRBD1. With V trimmed by 5 bases and J by 4 bases, 4 bases remained unmatched. The germline gives CDR1 MNHEY, CDR2 SVGAGI. The CDR3 length is 14 residues. The CDR3 bases are TGTGCCAGCAGTGGGACAGGGGCAGGCTATGGCTACACCTTC. Translating gives CASSGTGAGYGYTF.

The V call is TRBV5-1, the J call TRBJ2-3, with D tentatively TRBD2 (7 bases). The CDR3 is 16 amino acids. Germline CDR1 reads SGHRS; CDR2 reads YFSETQ. V shed 4 bases and J shed 0 bases, with 15 bases lying between them. CDR3 in DNA: TGCGCCAGCAGCCCCCTCGGGGGGCCAAGCACAGATACGCAGTATTTT. Residues: CASSPLGGPSTDTQYF.

The chain combines TRBV4-2 with TRBJ2-7; 10 bases are shared with TRBD2. Germline-derived CDR1 and CDR2 are LGHNA and YNFKEQ. The CDR3 totals 17 residues. V lost 0 bases, J lost 6 bases, and 11 bases stayed unmatched. CDR3: CASSQDQLAGYLGEQYF. The CDR3 DNA reads TGTGCCAGCAGCCAAGATCAACTAGCGGGATATTTGGGCGAGCAGTACTTC.

The rearrangement links TRBV6-1 to TRBJ2-7; TRBD2 aligns across 9 bases. V shed 7 bases, J shed 6 bases, and the junction held 10 bases outside the gene matches. There are 14 residues in the CDR3. Germline assignment: CDR1 MNHNS and CDR2 SASEGT. CDR3 nucleotides: TGTGCCAGCAAGTACCGCGGGAGGGCGGGCGAGCAGTACTTC. Residues: CASKYRGRAGEQYF.

The chain joins TRBV29-1 to TRBJ2-2; 8 nucleotides match TRBD1. CDR1 SQVTM and CDR2 ANQGSEA come from the germline V gene. The CDR3 spans 17 residues. The V and J ends lost 7 bases and 3 bases, in that order; junction bases with no gene match: 16. In DNA, the CDR3 is TGCAGCGCTGAGGTCCAGGGGGCGGTTTTAGACACCGGGGAGCTGTTTTTT. Its translation: CSAEVQGAVLDTGELFF.

V gene TRBV6-1 combines with J gene TRBJ1-1; TRBD1 is a possible D gene (6 bases). The CDR3 is made up of 15 amino acids. Trimming took 1 base from V and 0 from J, leaving 9 bases between them. Germline CDR1 and CDR2: MNHNS and SASEGT. Here the CDR3 reads CASSEGQGLNTEAFF. The CDR3 DNA sequence: TGTGCCAGCAGTGAAGGGCAGGGGCTGAACACTGAAGCTTTCTTT.

This rearrangement joins TRBV27 to TRBJ2-1, with D perhaps matching TRBD2 (6 bases). The CDR3 consists of 15 residues. Between the trimmed V and J ends, which lost 0 bases and 6 bases, there was a span of 12 bases. Germline V gives CDR1 MNHEY, CDR2 SMNVEV (reference sequence). In DNA, the CDR3 is TGTGCCAGCAGTTTATCAATGGGGGGACTCAATGAGCAGTTCTTC. Its translation: CASSLSMGGLNEQFF.

The chain recombines TRBV19 with TRBJ1-2, with D tentatively TRBD1 (6 bases). The germline CDR1 and CDR2 sequences are LNHDA and SQIVND (reference sequence). The CDR3 loop spans 13 amino acids. V was trimmed by 3 bases and J by 3 bases, leaving 8 bases between them. CDR3 DNA sequence: TGTGCCAGTAGTATCGGACAGCACTATGGCTACACCTTC. It is translated as CASSIGQHYGYTF.

Note on this clone: In the same sample, other DNA sequences code for this CDR3. This chain links TRBV7-9 with TRBJ1-1, with D maybe TRBD1 (6 bases). The CDR3 extends over 13 amino acids. Germline CDR1 is SEHNR and CDR2 is FQNEAQ (reference sequence). Trimming took 1 base from V and 4 from J, leaving 7 bases between them. CDR3 loop: CASSLEGGTEAFF. CDR3 in DNA: TGTGCCAGCAGCTTAGAAGGGGGCACTGAAGCTTTCTTT. The full variable domain, rest sourced from reference TRBV7-9 and TRBJ1-1, is DTGVSQNPRHKITKRGQNVTFRCDPISEHNRLYWYRQTLGQGPEFLTYFQNEAQLEKSRLLSDRFSAERPKGSFSTLEIQRTEQGDSAMYLCASSLEGGTEAFFGQGTRLTVV.